These 23 T cell receptor beta chains originate from one sample sequenced in a study of T cells in women clearing cervical HPV infection (dated by TCRdb to the late 2010s). Library creation used the immunoSEQ multiplex PCR assay. This is the immuneACCESS table as TCRdb keeps it, with only in-frame sequences that have V and J called. A part of the clones is gone; compared with another copy, unresolved V genes explain less than half, and the rest is unexplained. This sample's table lists fewer than 40,000 clones. About 5% of the sample belongs to the ten largest clones. Sequenced: blood buffy coat. The origin of the receptors is a woman between 18 and 75 years old with a cervical HPV16 infection that either progressed to CIN3+ or cleared (not recorded which).

In the case of this clone: The read stops 3 residues short of the end of the CDR3; the missing end is completed from the germline J gene. The rearrangement joins TRBV5-1 to TRBJ1-4, with TRBD1 identical over 7 bases. CDR3 size: 13 residues. Germline lookup yields CDR1 SGHRS and CDR2 YFSETQ. With V trimmed by 2 bases and J by 7 bases, 2 bases remained unmatched. This chain's CDR3 is CASSLGQAEKLFF. The CDR3 bases that were read are TGCGCCAGCAGCTTAGGACAGGCTGAAAAA.

With respect to this clone: The read comes to an end 3 residues before the CDR3 does, leaving the germline J gene to fill in the end. The chain has TRBV7-8 and TRBJ2-2, with D perhaps TRBD2 (5 bases). Germline-derived CDR1 and CDR2 are SGHVS and FQNEAQ. With 9 bases removed from V and 0 bases from J, the gap between germline ends came to 11 bases. The CDR3 length is 14 residues. Partial CDR3 DNA: TGTGCCAGTTATAACGGGGCGAACACCGGGGAG. Protein product: CASYNGANTGE. The full CDR3 protein is CASYNGANTGELFF.

Concerning this clone itself: The CDR3 end is not reached by the read, which stops 3 residues before it; the germline J gene fills it in. The chain recombines TRBV6-2 or TRBV6-3 with TRBJ1-1; 10 bases line up with TRBD1. This CDR3 is built from 15 residues. Per germline, CDR1 MNHEY and CDR2 SVGEGT. The V segment lost 3 bases and the J segment 3 bases; nucleotides outside the gene matches: 4. CDR3 amino acids: CASSYGDRGYTEAFF. The sequenced part of the CDR3 DNA is TGTGCCAGCAGTTATGGGGACAGGGGCTACACTGAA.

In regard to this clone: The CDR3 goes on 3 residues after the read ends, and that part is filled in from the germline J gene. V gene TRBV2 combines with J gene TRBJ1-4, with TRBD1 matching over 9 bases. The CDR3 consists of 14 residues. V trimming: 6 bases; J trimming: 5 bases; junction bases outside the gene matches: 4. Germline CDR1 and CDR2: SNHLY and FYNNEI. Incomplete CDR3 DNA: TGTGCCAGCAGCCGGACAGGGGAAAATGAAAAA. Amino acid sequence: CASSRTGENEK. The entire CDR3 sequence reads CASSRTGENEKLFF. The variable domain in full, with the rest retrieved from reference TRBV2 and TRBJ1-4, is EPEVTQTPSHQVTQMGQEVILRCVPISNHLYFYWYRQILGQKVEFLVSFYNNEISEKSEIFDDQFSVERPDGSNFTLKIRSTKLEDSAMYFCASSRTGENEKLFFGSGTQLSVL.

With respect to this clone: The read ends 3 residues early relative to the CDR3; the germline J gene fills the gap. V gene TRBV5-1 combines with J gene TRBJ1-4; no clear D gene. The CDR3 spans 17 residues. CDR1 and CDR2 (germline): SGHRS, YFSETQ. V was trimmed by 4 bases and J by 1 base, leaving 17 bases between them. The CDR3 loop reads CASSPGVGIGTNEKLFF. CDR3 bases read: TGCGCCAGCAGCCCCGGGGTGGGGATTGGAACTAATGAAAAA. Drawing the rest from reference TRBV5-1 and TRBJ1-4, the complete variable domain is KAGVTQTPRYLIKTRGQQVTLSCSPISGHRSVSWYQQTPGQGLQFLFEYFSETQRNKGNFPGRFSGRQFSNSRSEMNVSTLELGDSALYLCASSPGVGIGTNEKLFFGSGTQLSVL.

As concerns this clone: Read coverage stops 3 residues before the CDR3 terminus; the germline J gene supplies the remainder. The chain carries TRBV5-1 and TRBJ2-7; TRBD1 matches 7 bases. J lost 5 bases, V lost 3 bases, and 2 bases had no gene match. Germline assignment: CDR1 SGHRS and CDR2 YFSETQ. The CDR3 spans 12 residues. The CDR3 is CASSWQGDEQYF. The CDR3 DNA, read in part, is TGCGCCAGCAGCTGGCAGGGGGACGAG.

As for this clone: The read is 3 residues too short to cover the CDR3 end, so that end is filled in from the germline J gene. This chain connects TRBV29-1 to TRBJ2-3; a possible D gene is TRBD2 (6 bases). The CDR3 is 18 amino acids. The V end was cut by 0 bases, the J end by 2 bases, with 21 bases between. Germline assignment: CDR1 SQVTM and CDR2 ANQGSEA. The part of the CDR3 DNA that was read is TGCAGCGTTGAAGATTGGGCCAGGTCTCCGGGGGACACAGATACG. This gives the protein CSVEDWARSPGDTDT. The whole CDR3 reads CSVEDWARSPGDTDTQYF.

To note about this clone: The read terminates 3 residues before the CDR3 end, so the remaining end is supplied by the germline J gene. The V call is TRBV5-6, the J call TRBJ1-6, with D perhaps TRBD1 (5 bases). Germline assignment: CDR1 SGHDT and CDR2 YYEEEE. Between the trimmed V and J ends, which lost 2 bases and 7 bases, there was a span of 10 bases. The CDR3 has 14 amino acids. CDR3: CASSFGRANSPLHF. Partial CDR3 DNA: TGTGCCAGCAGCTTTGGCAGGGCCAATTCACCC. The full variable domain, completed using reference TRBV5-6 and TRBJ1-6, is DAGVTQSPTHLIKTRGQQVTLRCSPKSGHDTVSWYQQALGQGPQFIFQYYEEEERQRGNFPDRFSGHQFPNYSSELNVNALLLGDSALYLCASSFGRANSPLHFGNGTRLTVT.

As regards this clone: With the read ending 3 residues before the CDR3 end, the germline J gene is used to fill in that end. The chain carries TRBV7-9 and TRBJ2-4; TRBD2 agrees at 8 bases. The V and J ends lost 1 base and 5 bases, in that order; junction bases with no gene match: 4. The CDR3 has 15 amino acids. The germline CDR1 and CDR2 sequences are SEHNR and FQNEAQ (reference sequence). The covered CDR3 bases are TGTGCCAGCAGCTTAGGGATAGCGGGGCAAAACATT. Amino acids: CASSLGIAGQNI. The CDR3 in its entirety is CASSLGIAGQNIQYF.

Notes on this clone: The CDR3 end is not reached by the read, which stops 3 residues before it; the germline J gene fills it in. This chain connects TRBV7-7 to TRBJ2-5; D might be TRBD2 (6 bases). V was cut by 5 bases and J by 2 bases, with 9 bases left in between. The CDR3 is 13 residues long. Germline-derived CDR1 and CDR2 are SSHAT and FNYEAQ (reference sequence). This CDR3 is CASSRDSQETQYF. The sequenced part of the CDR3 DNA is TGTGCCAGCAGCCGGGACTCGCAAGAGACC.

On this clone itself: The read stops 3 residues short of the end of the CDR3; the missing end is completed from the germline J gene. V usage is TRBV20-1 and J usage is TRBJ2-5, with D perhaps TRBD1 (7 bases). The germline V and J ends were trimmed by 0 bases and 3 bases, with 17 bases remaining between them. Germline CDR1 and CDR2: DFQATT and SNEGSKA (reference sequence). The CDR3 is made up of 16 amino acids. CDR3 residues: CSARDQRGRTKETQYF. The CDR3 bases that were read are TGCAGTGCTAGAGATCAGAGGGGGCGGACTAAAGAGACC.

In regard to this clone: The read ends 3 residues early relative to the CDR3; the germline J gene fills the gap. The J gene is TRBJ1-2, the V gene TRBV5-1; D possibly corresponds to TRBD1 (6 bases). V dropped 3 bases and J dropped 2 bases, with 14 bases sitting between them. CDR3 length equals 15 residues. Germline values: CDR1 SGHRS, CDR2 YFSETQ. The CDR3 DNA, read in part, is TGCGCCAGCAGCTCCGGGGACACTTCCAACTATGGC. Its translation is CASSSGDTSNYG. The CDR3 in its entirety is CASSSGDTSNYGYTF.

The CDR3 spells CASSPTETQYF. The sequenced part of the CDR3 DNA is TGTGCCAGCAGTCCTACAGAGACC. The V and J genes are TRBV2 and TRBJ2-5; D is uncertain. The read ends 3 residues shy of where the CDR3 ends; the end is completed using the germline J gene. The CDR3 runs to 11 residues. Trimming pared 5 bases from V and 4 bases from J, leaving 5 bases between. From germline, CDR1 is SNHLY and CDR2 FYNNEI.

Points on this clone: Read coverage stops 3 residues before the CDR3 terminus; the germline J gene supplies the remainder. V gene TRBV5-5 combines with J gene TRBJ2-3; TRBD2 matches at 7 bases. The germline CDR1 and CDR2 sequences are SGHKS and YYEKEE (reference sequence). CDR3 length equals 15 residues. Unmatched junction bases numbered 6, after V lost 3 bases and J lost 2 bases. CDR3 DNA, as far as it was read: TGTGCCAGCAGCTCTCAGCGGGGCTCCACAGATACG. Translation: CASSSQRGSTDT. The whole CDR3 protein reads CASSSQRGSTDTQYF.

Turning to this clone: The read stops 3 residues short of the end of the CDR3; the missing end is completed from the germline J gene. The V and J genes are TRBV2 and TRBJ2-7; D gene unclear. CDR1 is SNHLY, CDR2 FYNNEI, per germline. The CDR3 extends over 15 amino acids. V was trimmed by 7 bases and J by 1 base, leaving 17 bases between them. CDR3 DNA (partial): TGTGCCAGCAAGCCGGGTAATACGGATTCCTACGAG. This gives the protein CASKPGNTDSYE. The complete CDR3 protein is CASKPGNTDSYEQYF.

About this clone: With the read ending 3 residues before the CDR3 end, the germline J gene is used to fill in that end. V gene TRBV19 combines with J gene TRBJ2-3, with D possibly TRBD1 on 5 matching bases. V shed 4 bases and J shed 5 bases, with 10 bases lying between them. CDR1 and CDR2 (germline): LNHDA, SQIVND (reference sequence). The CDR3 has 13 residues. CDR3 DNA (partial): TGTGCCAGTAGTAAGGGGCTTCAAGATACG. Translation: CASSKGLQDT. The entire CDR3 reads CASSKGLQDTQYF.

Of note for this clone: The CDR3 goes on 3 residues after the read ends, and that part is filled in from the germline J gene. V and J are TRBV20-1 and TRBJ2-7, with a tentative D call TRBD2 (6 bases). V lost 6 bases and J 3 bases, leaving 12 bases between the germline ends. Germline CDR1 is DFQATT and CDR2 is SNEGSKA (reference sequence). The CDR3 has 12 amino acids. The sequenced CDR3 bases are TGCAGTGCCCCGGGACTTCTCTACGAG. This sequence encodes CSAPGLLYE. In full, the CDR3 reads CSAPGLLYEQYF.

To note about this clone: The read halts 3 residues ahead of the CDR3 end, with the missing end drawn from the germline J gene. The chain combines TRBV6-1 with TRBJ2-1; TRBD2 agrees at 10 bases. CDR3 size: 16 residues. The ends lost 0 bases at V and 4 bases at J; junction bases unmatched: 3. Germline CDR1 MNHNS, CDR2 SASEGT. The CDR3 bases that were read are TGTGCCAGCAGTGAAGCCGTACTAGCGGGGTACAATGAG. Protein product: CASSEAVLAGYNE. The entire CDR3 protein reads CASSEAVLAGYNEQFF.

A remark on this clone: The read is 3 residues too short to cover the CDR3 end, so that end is filled in from the germline J gene. V is TRBV2 and J is TRBJ1-2; TRBD1 matches at 7 bases. This CDR3 contains 15 residues. Germline V lookup: CDR1 SNHLY, CDR2 FYNNEI. J gave up 4 bases and V 4 bases, and 9 bases lay outside the gene matches. The DNA read from the CDR3 is TGTGCCAGCAGTGTAGATAGGGACAGCCCCTATGGC. Amino acids: CASSVDRDSPYG. In full, the CDR3 is CASSVDRDSPYGYTF.

To note about this clone: The read terminates 3 residues ahead of where the CDR3 ends, so the germline J gene completes it. The V gene is TRBV2, the J gene TRBJ2-1; tentatively, D is TRBD1 (6 bases). The V gene's germline CDR1 is SNHLY and CDR2 FYNNEI. The CDR3 is 13 residues long. Trimming removed 10 bases from V and 3 bases from J, with 13 bases in between. CDR3 loop: CAIGTNRYNEQFF. The covered CDR3 bases are TGTGCCATCGGGACAAACCGCTACAATGAG. Full variable domain (outside the CDR3, taken from reference TRBV2 and TRBJ2-1): EPEVTQTPSHQVTQMGQEVILRCVPISNHLYFYWYRQILGQKVEFLVSFYNNEISEKSEIFDDQFSVERPDGSNFTLKIRSTKLEDSAMYFCAIGTNRYNEQFFGPGTRLTVL.

With regard to this clone: The read terminates 3 residues ahead of where the CDR3 ends, so the germline J gene completes it. This chain joins TRBV5-1 and TRBJ2-1; TRBD2 agrees at 7 bases. With V trimmed by 4 bases and J by 8 bases, 6 bases remained unmatched. Germline lookup yields CDR1 SGHRS and CDR2 YFSETQ. This CDR3 spans 13 amino acids. The part of the CDR3 DNA that was read is TGCGCCAGCAGCCCCGGACTAGAAGATGAG. Translating it yields CASSPGLEDE. From start to end, the CDR3 is CASSPGLEDEQFF.

As to this clone: The sequenced fragment ends 3 residues before the CDR3 boundary, so the rest is inferred from the germline J gene. The V gene is TRBV11-3, the J gene TRBJ1-5, with D possibly TRBD1 on 5 matching bases. The CDR3 has 15 amino acids. The V gene lost 1 base and the J gene lost 7 bases, with 14 bases spanning the gap. Germline CDR1 SGHNT, CDR2 YENEEA. This CDR3 is CASSLGVGQGQPQHF. The covered CDR3 bases are TGTGCCAGCAGCTTAGGAGTGGGGCAAGGGCAGCCC.

With respect to this clone: The read ends 3 residues early relative to the CDR3; the germline J gene fills the gap. The rearrangement uses TRBV5-4 and TRBJ2-5; 8 bases map to TRBD1. Unmatched junction bases numbered 5, after V lost 4 bases and J lost 6 bases. This CDR3 has 13 residues. The germline V gene encodes CDR1 SGHNT and CDR2 YYREEE (reference sequence). CDR3 loop: CASSQDRGKTQYF. CDR3 DNA, as far as it was read: TGTGCCAGCAGCCAAGACAGGGGCAAGACC.